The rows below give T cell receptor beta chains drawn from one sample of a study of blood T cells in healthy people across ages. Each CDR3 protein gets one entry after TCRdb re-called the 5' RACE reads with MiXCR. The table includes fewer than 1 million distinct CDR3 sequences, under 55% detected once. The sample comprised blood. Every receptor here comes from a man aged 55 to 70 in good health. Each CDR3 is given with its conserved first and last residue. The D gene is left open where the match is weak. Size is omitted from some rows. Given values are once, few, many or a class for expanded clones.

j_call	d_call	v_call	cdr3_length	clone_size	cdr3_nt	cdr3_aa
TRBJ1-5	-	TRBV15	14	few	TGTGCCACCAGCAGAGATTACGGCAATCAGCCCCAGCATTTT	CATSRDYGNQPQHF
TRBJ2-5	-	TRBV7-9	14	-	TGTGCCAGCAGCCCCGATTGGGCCCCAGAGACCCAGTACTTC	CASSPDWAPETQYF
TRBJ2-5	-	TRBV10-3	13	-	TGTGCCATCAGGGAGGGGCAGGAAGAGACCCAGTACTTC	CAIREGQEETQYF
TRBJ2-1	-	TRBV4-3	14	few	TGCGCCAGCAGCCAAGATGCGCGCAGGGGCGAGCAGTTCTTC	CASSQDARRGEQFF
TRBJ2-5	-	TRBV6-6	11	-	TGTGCCAGCAGTTACGAGGGACGGGAGTACTTC	CASSYEGREYF
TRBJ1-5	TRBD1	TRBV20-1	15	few	TGCAGTGCTAGAGCCGGGACAGGGTCTTATCAGCCCCAGCATTTT	CSARAGTGSYQPQHF
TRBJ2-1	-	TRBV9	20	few	TGTGCCAGCAGCGTAGGGACCCGATGGGGGGGCGGAGTAGGAGACAATGAGCAGTTCTTC	CASSVGTRWGGGVGDNEQFF
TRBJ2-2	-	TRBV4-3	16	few	TGCGCCAGCAGCCAAGATGCAGGGGCGAACACCGGGGAGCTGTTTTTT	CASSQDAGANTGELFF
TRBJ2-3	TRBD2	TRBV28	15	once	TGTGCCAGCAGCCGAGGGACTAGCCGAGTGGGTACGCAGTATTTT	CASSRGTSRVGTQYF
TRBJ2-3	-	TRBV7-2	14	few	TGTGCCAGCATACGAAGCCTCAGCACAGATACGCAGTATTTT	CASIRSLSTDTQYF
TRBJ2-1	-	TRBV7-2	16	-	TGTGCCAGCAGTCCTTCGGGCAGTCAGACCTACAATGAGCAGTTCTTC	CASSPSGSQTYNEQFF
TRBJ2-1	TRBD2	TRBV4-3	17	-	TGCGCCAGCAGCCAATTTCCCGGGGGGGGGGCGAACAATGAGCAGTTCTTC	CASSQFPGGGANNEQFF
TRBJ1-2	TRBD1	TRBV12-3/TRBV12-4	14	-	TGTGCCAGCAGTTCGGACAGGGGGCTGGGTGGCTACACCTTC	CASSSDRGLGGYTF
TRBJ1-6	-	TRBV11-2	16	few	TGTGCCAGCAGCTCAGACCGGGCAGGGGTTAGTTCACCCCTCCACTTT	CASSSDRAGVSSPLHF
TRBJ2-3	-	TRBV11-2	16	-	TGTGCCAGCAGCTTAGATGGGGGGAGAGGGACAGATACGCAGTATTTT	CASSLDGGRGTDTQYF
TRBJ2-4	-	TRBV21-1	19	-	TGTGCCAGCAGCGTACATACCGGACTAGCGGGGACCAATAAAAACATTCAGTACTTC	CASSVHTGLAGTNKNIQYF
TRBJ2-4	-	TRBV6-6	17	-	TGTGCCAGCAGCCGGTTGGTTCTCCCGGGTGCCGAAAACATTCAGTACTTC	CASSRLVLPGAENIQYF
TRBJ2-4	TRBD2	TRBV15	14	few	TGTGCCACCAGCAGAGGCCCGGGGGGAGGAGAGCAGTACTTC	CATSRGPGGGEQYF
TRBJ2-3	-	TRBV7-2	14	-	TGTGCCAGCAGCTTATATGGGGTTGCAGATACGCAGTATTTT	CASSLYGVADTQYF
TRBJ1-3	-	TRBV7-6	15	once	TGTGCCAGCAGCCCATCAGGGGCCTCTGGAAACACCATATATTTT	CASSPSGASGNTIYF
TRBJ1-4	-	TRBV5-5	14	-	TGTGCCACTGCAGAGGGGGCAACTAATGAAAAACTGTTTTTT	CATAEGATNEKLFF
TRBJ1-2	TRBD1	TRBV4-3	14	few	TGCGCCAGCAGCCAACACGACAGGGACTATGGCTACACCTTC	CASSQHDRDYGYTF
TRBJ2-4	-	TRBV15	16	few	TGTGCCACCAGCAGAGATAGGGGGGGTCCCAAAAACATTCAGTACTTC	CATSRDRGGPKNIQYF
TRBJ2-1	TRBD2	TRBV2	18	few	TGTGCCAGCAGTGAGGGACTAGCGGGGGGTATAGGGGTCAATGAGCAGTTCTTC	CASSEGLAGGIGVNEQFF
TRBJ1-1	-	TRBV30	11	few	TGTGCCTGGAGTTTGAACACTGAAGCTTTCTTT	CAWSLNTEAFF
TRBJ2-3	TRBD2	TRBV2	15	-	TGTGCCAGCACCAGGACTAGCGGGAGCACAGATACGCAGTATTTT	CASTRTSGSTDTQYF
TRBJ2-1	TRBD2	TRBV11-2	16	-	TGTGCCAGCAGCTTACTTCTAGCGGACTCCTACAATGAGCAGTTCTTC	CASSLLLADSYNEQFF
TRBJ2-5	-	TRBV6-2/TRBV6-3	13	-	TGTGCCAGCACCCAATTTACACAAGAGACCCAGTACTTC	CASTQFTQETQYF
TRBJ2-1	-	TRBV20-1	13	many	TGCAGTGGCTCGGGGAGCTCCTACAATGAGCAGTTCTTC	CSGSGSSYNEQFF
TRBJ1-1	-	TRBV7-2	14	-	TGTGCCAGCAGCTTAGGGGCAGGGCTCTATGTAACTTTCTTT	CASSLGAGLYVTFF
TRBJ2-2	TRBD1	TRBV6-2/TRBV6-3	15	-	TGTGCCAACAGTCGGACAGGGGGCACCGCCGGGGAGCTGTTTTTT	CANSRTGGTAGELFF
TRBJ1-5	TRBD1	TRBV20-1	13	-	TGCAGTGCGAAGGACAGGGGCGGACAGCCCCAGCATTTT	CSAKDRGGQPQHF
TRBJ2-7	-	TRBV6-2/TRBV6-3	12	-	TGTGCCAGCAGCGACAGGGACTACAAGCAGTACTTC	CASSDRDYKQYF
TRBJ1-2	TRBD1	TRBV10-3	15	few	TGTGCCATCAGTGAACTGACAGGGGCCCTCTATGGCTACACCTTC	CAISELTGALYGYTF
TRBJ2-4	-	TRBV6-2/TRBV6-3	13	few	TGTGCCAGCGGGACCGGAGCCGTAAACATTCAGTACTTC	CASGTGAVNIQYF
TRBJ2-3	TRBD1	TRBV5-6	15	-	TGTGCCAGCAGCAAAGACAGGGGTATGACAGATACGCAGTATTTT	CASSKDRGMTDTQYF
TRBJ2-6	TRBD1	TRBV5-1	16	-	TGCGCCAGCAGCCGGGACAGGGGGCCTGGGGCCAACGTCCCGACTTTC	CASSRDRGPGANVPTF
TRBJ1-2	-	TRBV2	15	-	TGTGCCAGCAAACGGACCCCTAGGGGAGACTATGGCTCCACCTTC	CASKRTPRGDYGSTF
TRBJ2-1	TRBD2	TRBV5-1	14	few	TGCGCCAGCAGAGGCGGGGGGGCCTACAATGAGCAGTTCTTC	CASRGGGAYNEQFF
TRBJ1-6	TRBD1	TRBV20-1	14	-	TGCAGTGCTAGAGATCAGAGGGGGGACAGCCGGGTCCACTTT	CSARDQRGDSRVHF
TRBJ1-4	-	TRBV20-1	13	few	TGCAGTGCCCGAGACCCCCTAGGCGCAGGACTGTTTTTT	CSARDPLGAGLFF